This T cell receptor beta chain was documented in a study of CD8 T cells in ankylosing spondylitis. This clonotype was counted a few times. TCRdb reprocessed the 5' RACE reads with MiXCR, giving one entry per CDR3 protein. The table includes around 300,000 distinct CDR3 sequences, more than 9% detected once. The CDR3 loop spans 14 amino acids. The germline gives CDR1 DFQATT, CDR2 SNEGSKA (reference sequence). V lost 5 bases to trimming and J lost 8 bases; unmatched junction nucleotides: 7. The receptor's source is a female donor with ankylosing spondylitis or in good health (not recorded which). The chain carries TRBV20-1 and TRBJ1-4, with 11 bases that match TRBD1. Material for sequencing was blood, either unsorted or a sorted T cell fraction (not recorded which). CDR3 residues: CSAPGTGGGEKLFF. The CDR3 DNA is TGCAGTGCTCCTGGGACAGGGGGTGGAGAAAAACTGTTTTTT.